One sample yielded the 14 T cell receptor beta chains listed below, sequenced in a study of cytomegalovirus exposure and HLA in healthy donors. The PCR used 60 Vbeta and 13 Jbeta primers. The method was immunoSEQ multiplex PCR; TCRdb's version includes in-frame clones alone and lacks a portion of them. The top ten hold approximately 3.6% of the sample, which has 150,000 to 200,000 clones, roughly 77% seen once. The sample was PBMCs. These receptors came from a man in his forties in good health and CMV-seropositive.

V and J are TRBV4-1 and TRBJ2-3; 10 nucleotides align to TRBD2. The germline V gene has CDR1 MGHRA and CDR2 YSYEKL. The length of the CDR3 is 19 residues. J gave up 2 bases and V 4 bases, and 15 bases lay outside the gene matches. CDR3 loop: CASSLTARTGTSATDTQYF. The CDR3 nucleotides are TGCGCCAGCAGCCTTACCGCTCGAACCGGGACTAGCGCCACAGATACGCAGTATTTT.

The chain links TRBV5-1 to TRBJ2-4; D perhaps matches TRBD1 (6 bases). This CDR3 contains 15 residues. CDR1 and CDR2 (germline): SGHRS, YFSETQ. V lost 0 bases and J 0 bases, leaving 7 bases between the germline ends. The chain's CDR3 is CASSLADRAKNIQYF. The CDR3 DNA follows: TGCGCCAGCAGCTTGGCGGACAGAGCCAAAAACATTCAGTACTTC.

The V and J genes are TRBV5-1 and TRBJ2-2; 7 bases align to TRBD1. The J segment lost 2 bases and the V segment lost 6 bases, leaving 7 bases of the junction unmatched. The CDR3 runs 15 residues. CDR1 and CDR2 from the germline V gene are SGHRS and YFSETQ. CDR3 sequence reads: CASTPGDSNTGELFF. In DNA form, the CDR3 reads TGCGCCAGCACCCCCGGGGACAGCAACACCGGGGAGCTGTTTTTT. The variable domain in full, with the rest retrieved from reference TRBV5-1 and TRBJ2-2, is KAGVTQTPRYLIKTRGQQVTLSCSPISGHRSVSWYQQTPGQGLQFLFEYFSETQRNKGNFPGRFSGRQFSNSRSEMNVSTLELGDSALYLCASTPGDSNTGELFFGEGSRLTVL.

The chain couples TRBV2 to TRBJ2-7, with D possibly matching TRBD2 (6 bases). V was clipped by 2 bases and J by 3 bases, with 14 bases between them. Germline V gives CDR1 SNHLY, CDR2 FYNNEI. The CDR3 runs to 15 residues. CDR3 nucleotide sequence: TGTGCCAGCAGTGAATCCGGGTCTAGCGTCTACGAGCAGTACTTC. Residues: CASSESGSSVYEQYF. The full variable domain, completed using reference TRBV2 and TRBJ2-7, is EPEVTQTPSHQVTQMGQEVILRCVPISNHLYFYWYRQILGQKVEFLVSFYNNEISEKSEIFDDQFSVERPDGSNFTLKIRSTKLEDSAMYFCASSESGSSVYEQYFGPGTRLTVT.

This chain connects TRBV9 to TRBJ1-1, with 7 bases identical to TRBD1. In germline, CDR1 is SGDLS, CDR2 YYNGEE. V shed 3 bases, J shed 0 bases, and the junction held 11 bases outside the gene matches. This CDR3 has 17 residues. CDR3 sequence (DNA): TGTGCCAGCAGCGCCAGGGGTTCGGGGACAGTGAACACTGAAGCTTTCTTT. Its protein product is CASSARGSGTVNTEAFF.

The sample holds a few counts of this clone. The chain joins TRBV15 to TRBJ1-1; D is undetermined. The CDR3 is 15 residues long. Germline CDR1 LNHNV, CDR2 YYDKDF (reference sequence). V was cut by 3 bases and J by 1 base, with 12 bases left in between. The CDR3 region is CATSRESGENTEAFF. For the CDR3, the DNA is TGTGCCACCAGCAGGGAGTCCGGGGAGAACACTGAAGCTTTCTTT.

The chain has TRBV4-1 and TRBJ2-2, with 14 bases fitting TRBD2. The trim removed 6 bases at V and 6 bases at J, leaving 12 bases unmatched. The CDR3 is 18 residues long. In germline, CDR1 is MGHRA, CDR2 YSYEKL. The CDR3 is CASSHYKPGLAGAGELFF. The CDR3 nucleotides read TGCGCCAGCAGTCATTATAAGCCGGGACTAGCGGGAGCCGGGGAGCTGTTTTTT.

The chain has TRBV5-6 and TRBJ2-2, with 10 bases matching TRBD2. This CDR3 contains 15 residues. Germline V gene sequence: CDR1 SGHDT, CDR2 YYEEEE. V shed 2 bases and J 5 bases; nucleotides not matched to a gene: 3. The CDR3 protein is CASSFVLAGTGELFF. DNA for the CDR3: TGTGCCAGCAGCTTCGTACTAGCGGGGACCGGGGAGCTGTTTTTT.

Worth noting for this clone: Germline is not matched at one junction end, which may reflect a read error. The rearrangement joins TRBV13 to TRBJ2-7, with TRBD2 identical over 8 bases. This CDR3 contains 11 residues. Germline-derived CDR1 and CDR2 are PRHDT and FYEKMQ (reference sequence). CDR3 nucleotide sequence: TGTGCCAGCAGCTCGAGCGGGGGCCTCCTCTTC. Translated: CASSSSGGLLF.

The chain joins TRBV28 to TRBJ2-3, with 12 positions matching TRBD2. This CDR3 has 19 amino acids. CDR1 MDHEN and CDR2 SYDVKM come from the germline V gene. Trimming took 5 bases from V and 0 from J; bases not matched to a gene: 12. CDR3 protein: CASSPWPLAGGTSTDTQYF. DNA for the CDR3: TGTGCCAGCAGTCCCTGGCCACTAGCGGGAGGAACTAGCACAGATACGCAGTATTTT.

The genes are TRBV15 and TRBJ2-7; 7 bases match TRBD1. This CDR3 comprises 14 residues. V trimming: 2 bases; J trimming: 3 bases; junction bases outside the gene matches: 4. CDR1 is LNHNV and CDR2 is YYDKDF in the germline V gene (reference sequence). This chain's CDR3 is CATSRPGQSYEQYF. DNA for the CDR3: TGTGCCACCAGCAGACCGGGACAGAGCTACGAGCAGTACTTC. Full variable domain (outside the CDR3, taken from reference TRBV15 and TRBJ2-7): DAMVIQNPRYQVTQFGKPVTLSCSQTLNHNVMYWYQQKSSQAPKLLFHYYDKDFNNEADTPDNFQSRRPNTSFCFLDIRSPGLGDTAMYLCATSRPGQSYEQYFGPGTRLTVT.

This clone was observed a few times. V gene TRBV19 combines with J gene TRBJ2-3, with 7 bases lining up with TRBD1. There are 15 residues in the CDR3. With 4 bases clipped from V and 4 bases from J, the junction kept 8 bases outside the gene matches. Germline V gene data show CDR1 as LNHDA and CDR2 as SQIVND (reference sequence). The CDR3 coding sequence is TGTGCCAGTAGTAAGGGGGCAGGGGGTGCAGATACGCAGTATTTT. Protein product: CASSKGAGGADTQYF.

The rearrangement joins TRBV1 to TRBJ2-3; TRBD2 was called by the table and not checked on the DNA. TRBV1 is shown as a pseudogene. The CDR3 extends over 20 amino acids. The CDR3 is CTSSQASGTSAWSSTDTQYF. As DNA, the CDR3 is TGCACCAGCAGCCAAGCCTCCGGGACTAGCGCTTGGTCTAGCACAGATACGCAGTATTTT.

Notes on this clone: At one boundary the junction diverges from the germline segment, which might be a read error. This sequence joins TRBV4-1 and TRBJ2-3; TRBD2 might be the D (5 bases). The CDR3 is made up of 16 amino acids. In germline, CDR1 is MGHRA, CDR2 YSYEKL. The CDR3 reads CASSQEGYRNTDTQYF. CDR3 DNA: TGTGCCAGCAGCCAAGAGGGCTACCGAAACACAGATACGCAGTATTTT.